This T cell receptor beta chain was identified during a study of blood T cell repertoires in COVID-19. Study in general: Sites across the United States, Italy and Spain contributed samples from acute and convalescent COVID-19.

Authors' processing steps: Counts of nucleated cells, estimated from reference gene primer amplification, were obtained. Clones were sequenced by immunoSEQ multiplex PCR, and TCRdb holds only the in-frame ones, with some missing. V, J and clone size were drawn from that table, and D and trimming were deduced from the DNA. The sample includes some 190,000 clones, 80% to 90% of them seen just once. This clone showed up just a few times. Losses at the gene ends were 5 bases for V and 2 bases for J; bases not matched to a gene: 10. CDR1 and CDR2 (germline): SQVTM, ANQGSEA. The CDR3 is 16 amino acids. Followed over time, Seattle patients had been enrolled while infection was active.

The chain has TRBV29-1 and TRBJ2-1; 9 nucleotides align to TRBD2. Sample: peripheral blood. The TCR was taken from a woman aged 40-49 years with COVID-19, enrolled during active disease. CDR3 residues: CSVFGGGASAYNEQFF. The DNA for the CDR3 is TGCAGCGTTTTCGGCGGGGGGGCCTCAGCCTACAATGAGCAGTTCTTC.